These 31 T cell receptor beta chains were sequenced from one sample in a study of blood T cell repertoires in COVID-19 (TCRdb year 2020). Libraries were made using the immunoSEQ multiplex PCR assay. Here the immuneACCESS table is served through TCRdb, limited to in-frame sequences with V and J called. Missing clones are a known gap in these copies; in checked studies unresolved V genes cover under half, and the rest lacks a known reason. Within this sample are approximately 180,000 clones, with more than 75% of them counted one time only. The top ten constitute around a sixth of the sample. The sequencing sample was made of peripheral blood. Receptors originate from a person in their 70s with COVID-19, enrolled during active disease.

The J gene is TRBJ1-3, the V gene TRBV2, with D unresolved. CDR1 SNHLY and CDR2 FYNNEI come from the germline V gene. The CDR3 consists of 14 residues. Trimming stripped 8 bases from V and 0 bases from J, with 11 bases between. CDR3 sequence: CASLAPGSGNTIYF. The CDR3 DNA follows: TGTGCCAGCCTTGCTCCGGGCTCTGGAAACACCATATATTTT. Full variable domain (missing parts from reference TRBV2 and TRBJ1-3): EPEVTQTPSHQVTQMGQEVILRCVPISNHLYFYWYRQILGQKVEFLVSFYNNEISEKSEIFDDQFSVERPDGSNFTLKIRSTKLEDSAMYFCASLAPGSGNTIYFGEGSWLTVV.

The V gene is TRBV19, the J gene TRBJ1-5; 8 positions agree with TRBD1. CDR1 is LNHDA and CDR2 is SQIVND in the germline V gene (reference sequence). CDR3 length equals 14 residues. V gave up 4 bases and J gave up 2 bases; unmatched junction bases: 1. The CDR3 loop reads CASSTTGGNQPQHF. CDR3 DNA: TGTGCCAGTAGTACGACAGGGGGCAATCAGCCCCAGCATTTT.

As DNA, the CDR3 is TGTGCCAGCAGCGTCCGACAGAATAATTCACCCCTCCACTTT. This encodes CASSVRQNNSPLHF. The rearrangement links TRBV9 to TRBJ1-6; TRBD1 might be the D (5 bases). CDR3 length equals 14 residues. The V end lost 2 bases, the J end lost 5 bases, and 8 bases lay between the germline ends. Looked up from germline, CDR1 is SGDLS and CDR2 is YYNGEE. Full variable domain (rest looked up from reference TRBV9 and TRBJ1-6): DSGVTQTPKHLITATGQRVTLRCSPRSGDLSVYWYQQSLDQGLQFLIQYYNGEERAKGNILERFSAQQFPDLHSELNLSSLELGDSALYFCASSVRQNNSPLHFGNGTRLTVT.

This CDR3 is CASSNWVTWAQPQHF. The DNA for the CDR3 is TGTGCCAGCAGCAATTGGGTTACTTGGGCTCAGCCCCAGCATTTT. The V gene is TRBV21-1, the J gene TRBJ1-5; TRBD1, the table's D call, lacks a check against the DNA. TRBV21-1 is an annotated pseudogene. The CDR3 covers 15 residues.

V and J are TRBV5-1 and TRBJ2-2; 10 bases are a match to TRBD2. With V trimmed by 6 bases and J by 7 bases, 6 bases remained unmatched. Germline V CDR1 and CDR2: SGHRS, YFSETQ. The CDR3 sequence is 14 residues long. The CDR3 loop reads CASNLAGDDGELFF. The CDR3 nucleotides read TGCGCCAGCAACCTAGCGGGAGACGACGGGGAGCTGTTTTTT.

The rearrangement links TRBV5-1 to TRBJ2-1; 11 bases match TRBD2. The germline V gene has CDR1 SGHRS and CDR2 YFSETQ. V shed 3 bases and J 5 bases; nucleotides not matched to a gene: 4. This CDR3 contains 15 residues. The CDR3 spells CASSSGLAGNNEQFF. CDR3 DNA: TGCGCCAGCAGCTCCGGACTAGCGGGCAACAATGAGCAGTTCTTC. The full variable domain, with the rest looked up from reference TRBV5-1 and TRBJ2-1, is KAGVTQTPRYLIKTRGQQVTLSCSPISGHRSVSWYQQTPGQGLQFLFEYFSETQRNKGNFPGRFSGRQFSNSRSEMNVSTLELGDSALYLCASSSGLAGNNEQFFGPGTRLTVL.

J is TRBJ2-2 and V is TRBV5-1, with D unclear. Trimming stripped 1 base from V and 6 bases from J, with 10 bases between. CDR1 is SGHRS and CDR2 is YFSETQ in the germline V gene. The CDR3 runs 14 residues. CDR3 loop: CASSLTRRSGELFF. CDR3 sequence (DNA): TGCGCCAGCAGCTTGACGCGTCGGTCCGGGGAGCTGTTTTTT.

This chain connects TRBV18 to TRBJ2-1; 9 bases are shared with TRBD2. Germline V CDR1 and CDR2: KGHSH, LQKENI. The CDR3 contains 16 residues. With V trimmed by 4 bases and J by 2 bases, 6 bases remained unmatched. The CDR3 reads CASSLKREAAYNEQFF. DNA of the CDR3: TGTGCCAGCTCACTCAAGCGGGAGGCCGCCTACAATGAGCAGTTCTTC.

V usage is TRBV4-3 and J usage is TRBJ1-3; 7 nucleotides match TRBD1. This CDR3 is built from 17 residues. Germline V gene lookup returns CDR1 LGHNA and CDR2 YSLEER. Unmatched junction bases numbered 8, after V lost 1 base and J lost 2 bases. CDR3 DNA sequence: TGCGCCAGCAGCCAAGCTCTAGGCAGGGGGGCTGGAAACACCATATATTTT. The encoded protein is CASSQALGRGAGNTIYF.

This clone came up a few times. V and J are TRBV3-1 (or the pseudogene TRBV3-2) and TRBJ2-5; 7 bases line up with TRBD2. The V segment lost 7 bases and the J segment 5 bases; nucleotides outside the gene matches: 13. CDR3 size: 15 residues. In germline, CDR1 is LGHDT, CDR2 YNNKEL (reference sequence). The CDR3: CASTRGGGRMETQYF. Written as DNA, the CDR3 is TGTGCCAGCACCCGGGGCGGGGGTCGTATGGAGACCCAGTACTTC.

This clone was counted a single time. CDR3 protein: CASSVTDGRGYTF. CDR3 sequence (DNA): TGTGCCAGCAGCGTGACAGACGGACGTGGCTACACCTTC. This sequence joins TRBV7-2 and TRBJ1-2; the D gene is possibly TRBD1 (5 bases). Germline CDR1 is SGHTA and CDR2 is FQGNSA. This CDR3 is built from 13 residues. Trimming pared 5 bases from V and 7 bases from J, leaving 14 bases between. The full variable domain, its missing parts supplied by reference TRBV7-2 and TRBJ1-2, is GAGVSQSPSNKVTEKGKDVELRCDPISGHTALYWYRQSLGQGLEFLIYFQGNSAPDKSGLPSDRFSAERTGGSVSTLTIQRTQQEDSAVYLCASSVTDGRGYTFGSGTRLTVV.

This clone occurred many times. This chain joins TRBV30 and TRBJ1-5; the D gene is possibly TRBD1 (6 bases). Germline-derived CDR1 and CDR2 are GTSNPN and SVGIG (reference sequence). V lost 1 base and J 5 bases, leaving 12 bases between the germline ends. There are 14 residues in the CDR3. This chain's CDR3 is CAWSGDILDQPQHF. CDR3 nucleotides: TGTGCCTGGAGTGGGGACATCTTAGATCAGCCCCAGCATTTT.

The V call is TRBV6-2 or TRBV6-3, the J call TRBJ2-3, with 10 bases that match TRBD2. CDR1 is MNHEY, CDR2 SVGEGT, per germline. V lost 5 bases and J lost 0; bases outside the gene matches: 2. The CDR3 spans 15 residues. The CDR3 DNA reads TGTGCCAGCAGTCGTAGCGGGGGGAGCACAGATACGCAGTATTTT. Protein sequence: CASSRSGGSTDTQYF.

The genes are TRBV2 and TRBJ1-4, with TRBD1 as a possible D gene (5 bases). The V gene lost 11 bases and the J gene lost 7 bases, with 20 bases spanning the gap. The CDR3 covers 14 residues. The V gene's germline CDR1 is SNHLY and CDR2 FYNNEI. The CDR3 DNA reads as TGTGCCGCCCGGCGGTTGCGGGGGGGTGAAAAACTGTTTTTT. Translation: CAARRLRGGEKLFF.

The CDR3 bases are TGTGCCAGCACAGGACTAGCGGTATACGAGCAGTACTTC. Its translation is CASTGLAVYEQYF. The rearrangement joins TRBV6-6 to TRBJ2-7; 10 bases match TRBD2. The CDR3 length is 13 residues. CDR1 is MNHNY, CDR2 SVGAGI, per germline (reference sequence). Germline trimming cut 7 bases from V and 4 bases from J; bases unmatched to any gene: 4.

The chain links TRBV6-6 to TRBJ1-6; D might be TRBD1 (6 bases). CDR3 length equals 17 residues. Germline V CDR1 and CDR2: MNHNY, SVGAGI (reference sequence). V was cut by 5 bases and J by 0 bases, with 14 bases left in between. DNA for the CDR3: TGTGCCAGCAGTCGGGGGGGCGGGAGCTCCTATAATTCACCCCTCCACTTT. Protein sequence: CASSRGGGSSYNSPLHF.

J is TRBJ2-5 and V is TRBV12-3 or TRBV12-4, with D possibly being TRBD1 (5 bases). The V end lost 2 bases, the J end lost 1 base, and 5 bases lay between the germline ends. This CDR3 spans 13 amino acids. In nucleotides, the CDR3 is TGTGCCAGCAGTTTAAGGGGCCAAGAGACCCAGTACTTC. Translation gives CASSLRGQETQYF.

This rearrangement joins TRBV9 to TRBJ1-1; D might be TRBD1 (5 bases). V lost 0 bases, J lost 6 bases, and 12 bases lay in between. The CDR3 is 14 amino acids. The V gene's germline CDR1 is SGDLS and CDR2 YYNGEE. The CDR3 DNA sequence: TGTGCCAGCAGCGTAGCATGGGGCGGGGCTGAAGCTTTCTTT. This translates into CASSVAWGGAEAFF.

The chain employs TRBV27 and TRBJ2-1; 12 bases match TRBD2. The germline gives CDR1 MNHEY, CDR2 SMNVEV (reference sequence). V was pared by 2 bases and J by 8 bases, with 4 bases of the junction left unmatched. The CDR3 has 15 amino acids. CDR3 nucleotides: TGTGCCAGCAGTTTACGGCTAGCGGGGGGGCATGAGCAGTTCTTC. Protein product: CASSLRLAGGHEQFF.

This chain links TRBV29-1 with TRBJ2-4; 10 positions match TRBD1. Germline CDR1 is SQVTM and CDR2 is ANQGSEA. Trimming removed 3 bases from V and 4 bases from J; junction bases left unmatched: 6. There are 15 residues in the CDR3. The CDR3 loop is CSVETGGAFKNIQYF. The CDR3 DNA sequence: TGCAGCGTTGAGACAGGGGGCGCCTTTAAAAACATTCAGTACTTC.

V usage is TRBV7-9 and J usage is TRBJ2-5, with 7 bases aligning to TRBD1. CDR3 size: 15 residues. Germline V gene sequence: CDR1 SEHNR, CDR2 FQNEAQ (reference sequence). The J segment lost 5 bases and the V segment lost 4 bases, leaving 10 bases of the junction unmatched. CDR3 sequence (DNA): TGTGCCAGCAGCTCCCGGACAGGTCGGAGGGAGACCCAGTACTTC. Translated, it gives CASSSRTGRRETQYF.

The chain has TRBV7-3 and TRBJ2-2, with 9 bases that match TRBD1. J gave up 1 base and V 3 bases, and 0 bases lay outside the gene matches. Germline CDR1 reads SGHTA; CDR2 reads FQGTGA. This CDR3 comprises 15 residues. The CDR3 nucleotides are TGTGCCAGCAGCTTGGGACAGGGGAACACCGGGGAGCTGTTTTTT. Encoded protein: CASSLGQGNTGELFF.

The chain has TRBV10-3 and TRBJ2-1, with TRBD1 identical over 11 bases. J gave up 5 bases and V 4 bases, and 1 base lay outside the gene matches. The V gene's germline CDR1 is ENHRY and CDR2 SYGVKD. This CDR3 has 14 amino acids. The chain's CDR3 is CAISGDRGNNEQFF. In nucleotides, the CDR3 is TGTGCCATCAGTGGGGACAGGGGGAACAATGAGCAGTTCTTC.

This clone appeared once. The rearrangement uses TRBV5-4 and TRBJ2-7; tentative D call: TRBD2 (5 bases). Germline CDR1 SGHNT, CDR2 YYREEE (reference sequence). V was cut by 0 bases and J by 3 bases, with 10 bases left in between. This CDR3 spans 14 amino acids. Here the CDR3 reads CASSLARGGYEQYF. CDR3 in DNA: TGTGCCAGCAGCTTGGCGCGAGGAGGCTACGAGCAGTACTTC.

V gene TRBV30 combines with J gene TRBJ1-5; 7 positions match TRBD1. The trim removed 0 bases at V and 5 bases at J, leaving 1 base unmatched. Germline assignment: CDR1 GTSNPN and CDR2 SVGIG (reference sequence). The CDR3 covers 13 residues. CDR3 protein: CAWSVQGDQPQHF. The CDR3 nucleotides read TGTGCCTGGAGTGTGCAGGGGGATCAGCCCCAGCATTTT.

The chain joins TRBV7-2 to TRBJ2-5; D gene unclear. The CDR3 loop spans 13 amino acids. Trimming shortened V by 4 bases and J by 0 bases, and 6 bases separated the two germline ends. The germline V gene has CDR1 SGHTA and CDR2 FQGNSA. CDR3 DNA sequence: TGTGCCAGCAGCTCCCCCAACCAAGAGACCCAGTACTTC. Its protein product is CASSSPNQETQYF.

The chain carries TRBV7-9 and TRBJ2-3; 8 bases are shared with TRBD1. The CDR3 has 17 residues. Germline assignment: CDR1 SEHNR and CDR2 FQNEAQ (reference sequence). The V gene end was trimmed by 7 bases and the J gene end by 5 bases; junction bases not matched to a gene: 17. The CDR3 protein is CASIAQGGSGQRDTQYF. The CDR3 DNA follows: TGTGCCAGCATCGCACAGGGGGGTAGCGGACAAAGAGATACGCAGTATTTT.

The chain recombines TRBV30 with TRBJ1-1, with D possibly matching TRBD1 (5 bases). Germline CDR1 and CDR2: GTSNPN and SVGIG (reference sequence). Trimming left V 0 bases short and J 5 bases short, with 10 bases between. This CDR3 has 13 residues. CDR3 sequence (DNA): TGTGCCTGGAGTGTACGGGGGGGGACTGAAGCTTTCTTT. Protein product: CAWSVRGGTEAFF.

The V and J genes are TRBV6-6 and TRBJ2-7; no definite D call. The V and J ends lost 1 base and 5 bases respectively, with 6 bases between them. CDR3 length: 12 amino acids. Per the germline V gene, CDR1 is MNHNY and CDR2 is SVGAGI (reference sequence). This CDR3 reads CASSYLGHEQYF. The CDR3 DNA sequence: TGTGCCAGCAGTTACTTGGGCCACGAGCAGTACTTC.

CDR3 residues: CASSPGGEGDTQYF. DNA of the CDR3: TGTGCCAGCTCACCCGGGGGAGAGGGAGATACGCAGTATTTT. J is TRBJ2-3 and V is TRBV18, with D possibly matching TRBD2 (6 bases). The CDR3 has 14 amino acids. Looked up from germline, CDR1 is KGHSH and CDR2 is LQKENI. V was clipped by 3 bases and J by 5 bases, with 12 bases between them.

This clone was counted only a few times. The chain recombines TRBV7-2 with TRBJ2-1; 7 nucleotides line up with TRBD2. Germline CDR1 reads SGHTA; CDR2 reads FQGNSA. The CDR3 is made up of 15 amino acids. The ends lost 2 bases at V and 6 bases at J; junction bases unmatched: 7. CDR3 nucleotides: TGTGCCAGCAGCTTATCTCCGGGAGGCCCCAATGAGCAGTTCTTC. Protein: CASSLSPGGPNEQFF.